These 3 T cell receptor beta chains originate from one sample sequenced in a study of blood T cell repertoires in COVID-19. Sequencing used immunoSEQ multiplex PCR; TCRdb keeps in-frame clones, though not all of them. The sample has 65,000 to 90,000 clones, about 91% seen once. Sequencing was done on a sample of peripheral blood. The receptors stem from a man of 80 years or more with acute or convalescent COVID-19.

The chain recombines TRBV28 with TRBJ1-4; unclear D gene. CDR1 MDHEN and CDR2 SYDVKM come from the germline V gene. This CDR3 comprises 17 residues. Trimming cost V 6 bases and J 0 bases, with 17 bases left between them. In DNA form, the CDR3 reads TGTGCCAGCAGCCGCCCGCAGGCGAGTGCAACTAATGAAAAACTGTTTTTT. Translation: CASSRPQASATNEKLFF.

This chain uses TRBV19 with TRBJ1-2; 7 bases match TRBD1. Germline V gene lookup returns CDR1 LNHDA and CDR2 SQIVND (reference sequence). The CDR3 has 15 amino acids. V was pared by 5 bases and J by 2 bases, with 8 bases of the junction left unmatched. The CDR3 DNA sequence: TGTGCCAGTAGTTTTCTTATACAGGGGAACTATGGCTACACCTTC. Its protein is CASSFLIQGNYGYTF.

The V gene is TRBV2, the J gene TRBJ1-6; 8 bases fit TRBD1. The germline V gene encodes CDR1 SNHLY and CDR2 FYNNEI. The CDR3 is 15 amino acids. Trimming removed 4 bases from V and 11 bases from J; junction bases left unmatched: 10. As DNA, the CDR3 is TGTGCCAGCAGTGCAGAGACAGGGGCACATCCACCCCTCCACTTT. As protein: CASSAETGAHPPLHF.